These T cell receptor beta chains were read from a single sample in a study of T cells in Graves' hyperthyroidism and ophthalmopathy. One entry per CDR3 protein results from TCRdb running MiXCR on the multiplex PCR reads. The table has more than 95,000 distinct CDR3 sequences, roughly 50% seen once. Sample: blood. The receptors derive from a man in his forties or fifties with Graves' hyperthyroidism. CDR3s include the opening cysteine and the closing phenylalanine or tryptophan. Fields, in order: clone size, D gene, V gene, J gene, CDR3 protein, CDR3 DNA. D genes are given only for firm matches. The size field is filled for only some rows; it gives once, few, many or a size class.

clone size: many; D gene: TRBD2; V gene: TRBV5-1; J gene: TRBJ2-1; CDR3 protein: CASSWGVAGNEQFF; CDR3 DNA: TGCGCCAGCAGCTGGGGGGTAGCGGGAAATGAGCAGTTCTTC
clone size: many; D gene: TRBD2; V gene: TRBV5-1; J gene: TRBJ2-1; CDR3 protein: CASSSIPMAGDYNEQFF; CDR3 DNA: TGCGCCAGCAGCTCCATCCCCATGGCGGGGGACTACAATGAGCAGTTCTTC
clone size: NA; D gene: TRBD2; V gene: TRBV5-1; J gene: TRBJ2-3; CDR3 protein: CASSLGPSGYNEQYF; CDR3 DNA: TGCGCCAGCAGCTTGGGGCCTAGCGGGTACAATGAGCAGTATTTT
clone size: few; D gene: TRBD2; V gene: TRBV9; J gene: TRBJ2-5; CDR3 protein: CASSQSLAGGQETQYF; CDR3 DNA: TGTGCCAGCAGCCAATCCCTAGCGGGGGGACAAGAGACCCAGTACTTC
clone size: many; D gene: NA; V gene: TRBV5-1; J gene: TRBJ2-2; CDR3 protein: CASSLGTGITGELFF; CDR3 DNA: TGCGCCAGCAGCTTGGGTACAGGGATAACCGGGGAGCTGTTTTTT
clone size: NA; D gene: TRBD1; V gene: TRBV7-9; J gene: TRBJ1-1; CDR3 protein: CASSWGQLSTEAFF; CDR3 DNA: TGTGCCAGCAGCTGGGGACAGCTGAGCACTGAAGCTTTCTTT
clone size: many; D gene: TRBD2; V gene: TRBV13; J gene: TRBJ2-1; CDR3 protein: CASSTQSGSSYNEQFF; CDR3 DNA: TGTGCCAGCAGCACCCAAAGCGGGAGCTCCTACAATGAGCAGTTCTTC
clone size: many; D gene: NA; V gene: TRBV5-5; J gene: TRBJ2-7; CDR3 protein: CASSFGFTYEQYF; CDR3 DNA: TGTGCCAGCAGCTTTGGATTTACCTACGAGCAGTACTTC
clone size: many; D gene: TRBD1; V gene: TRBV20-1; J gene: TRBJ1-5; CDR3 protein: CSASRDRNQPQHF; CDR3 DNA: TGCAGTGCTAGTCGGGACAGGAATCAGCCCCAGCATTTT
clone size: few; D gene: NA; V gene: TRBV5-5; J gene: TRBJ1-1; CDR3 protein: CASSPPGGGYTEAFF; CDR3 DNA: TGTGCCAGCAGTCCCCCGGGGGGGGGTTACACTGAAGCTTTCTTT
clone size: many; D gene: NA; V gene: TRBV7-8; J gene: TRBJ2-5; CDR3 protein: CASSRTAAQETQYF; CDR3 DNA: TGTGCCAGCAGCCGTACAGCGGCCCAAGAGACCCAGTACTTC
clone size: many; D gene: NA; V gene: TRBV12-3/TRBV12-4; J gene: TRBJ2-7; CDR3 protein: CASSLETLSSYEQYF; CDR3 DNA: TGTGCCAGCAGTTTAGAAACGTTAAGCTCCTACGAGCAGTACTTC
clone size: many; D gene: NA; V gene: TRBV9; J gene: TRBJ2-1; CDR3 protein: CASSVALRDEQFF; CDR3 DNA: TGTGCCAGCAGCGTAGCTCTCCGGGATGAGCAGTTCTTC
clone size: many; D gene: NA; V gene: TRBV29-1; J gene: TRBJ2-7; CDR3 protein: CSVSRGPLYEQYF; CDR3 DNA: TGCAGCGTTAGTAGGGGACCTCTCTACGAGCAGTACTTC
clone size: many; D gene: NA; V gene: TRBV5-6; J gene: TRBJ1-3; CDR3 protein: CASSLVGRSSGNTIYF; CDR3 DNA: TGTGCCAGCAGCTTGGTGGGCAGGAGCTCTGGAAACACCATATATTTT
clone size: NA; D gene: NA; V gene: TRBV7-7; J gene: TRBJ2-7; CDR3 protein: CASSLARGRDEQYF; CDR3 DNA: TGTGCTAGCAGCTTAGCGAGGGGGAGGGACGAGCAGTACTTC